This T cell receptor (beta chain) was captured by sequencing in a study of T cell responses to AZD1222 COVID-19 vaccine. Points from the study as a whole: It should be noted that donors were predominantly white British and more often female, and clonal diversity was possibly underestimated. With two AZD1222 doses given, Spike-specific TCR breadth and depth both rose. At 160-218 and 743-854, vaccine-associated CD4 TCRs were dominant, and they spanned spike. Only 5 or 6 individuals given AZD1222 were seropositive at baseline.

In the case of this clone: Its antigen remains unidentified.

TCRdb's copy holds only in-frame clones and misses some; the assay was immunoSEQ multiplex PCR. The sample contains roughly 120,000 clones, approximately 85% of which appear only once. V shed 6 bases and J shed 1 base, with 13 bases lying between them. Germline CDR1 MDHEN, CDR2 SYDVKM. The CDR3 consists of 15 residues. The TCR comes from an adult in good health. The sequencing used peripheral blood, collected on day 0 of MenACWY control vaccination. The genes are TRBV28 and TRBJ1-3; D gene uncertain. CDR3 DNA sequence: TGTGCCAGCAGGCTGGCCCTCCGATCTGGAAACACCATATATTTT. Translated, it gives CASRLALRSGNTIYF. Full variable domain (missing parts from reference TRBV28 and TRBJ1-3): DVKVTQSSRYLVKRTGEKVFLECVQDMDHENMFWYRQDPGLGLRLIYFSYDVKMKEKGDIPEGYSVSREKKERFSLILESASTNQTSMYLCASRLALRSGNTIYFGEGSWLTVV.